This T cell receptor (beta chain) was sequenced in a study of Ad26.COV2.S vaccination and SARS-CoV-2 variants. About the research overall: The study gave Ad26.COV2.S intramuscularly, once or twice 56 days apart. Study results and limitations: Measurement of non-spike TCR breadth gave similar results in vaccine and placebo recipients.

Measured with immunoSEQ multiplex PCR; TCRdb has only the in-frame clones, and not every one. Of about 400,000 clones in the sample, approximately 89% were seen once. With respect to this clone: What it recognizes is unknown.

The treatment here: roughly 20 received Ad26.COV2.S at low or high dose, single or two shots; about 5 received placebo; per-sample allocation not given. After the first vaccine or placebo injection, samples were drawn on day 63. The TCR sequence derives from a person between 18 and 59 years old who received the Ad26.COV2.S COVID-19 vaccine or a placebo. Specimen: peripheral blood, collected in a trial of Ad26.COV2.S vaccine versus placebo.

As DNA, the CDR3 is TGTGCCAGCAGCTTGGACGGCTACGAGCAGTACTTC. It translates to CASSLDGYEQYF. V is TRBV5-4 and J is TRBJ2-7, with D unresolved. Looked up from germline, CDR1 is SGHNT and CDR2 is YYREEE (reference sequence). This CDR3 region has 12 residues. The V gene lost 0 bases and the J gene lost 3 bases, with 4 bases spanning the gap.